The 32 T cell receptor beta chains reported below all come from one sample, sequenced in a study of graft-versus-host responses after intestinal transplantation. Assay used: immunoSEQ multiplex PCR; TCRdb lists only in-frame clones, some missing. Counted here are 80,000 to 100,000 clones, roughly 87% occurring once; the ten biggest clones make up approximately 17%. Which antigens these TCRs recognize remains unknown. The material sequenced was unstimulated CD8+ T cells sorted from spleen or lymph node cells, taken before intestinal transplant. The receptors come from a human donor who received an intestinal transplant.

The rearrangement links TRBV4-1 to TRBJ1-5; D is uncertain. The CDR3 extends over 17 amino acids. With 0 bases removed from V and 4 bases from J, the gap between germline ends came to 16 bases. The germline V gene encodes CDR1 MGHRA and CDR2 YSYEKL. CDR3 nucleotides: TGCGCCAGCAGCCAAGACTCTCAAGGGCCCCCTAATCAGCCCCAGCATTTT. Amino acid sequence: CASSQDSQGPPNQPQHF.

The chain uses TRBV15 and TRBJ2-7; tentatively, D is TRBD1 (6 bases). V shed 1 base and J shed 2 bases, with 21 bases lying between them. The CDR3 runs 18 residues. Germline assignment: CDR1 LNHNV and CDR2 YYDKDF (reference sequence). This CDR3 is CATSRVGGEGSHPYEQYF. In nucleotides, the CDR3 is TGTGCCACCAGCAGAGTAGGGGGAGAGGGTAGCCACCCCTACGAGCAGTACTTC.

The chain joins TRBV6-5 to TRBJ2-4; D tentatively reads TRBD1 or TRBD2 (6 bases each). Trimming shortened V by 5 bases and J by 7 bases, and 18 bases separated the two germline ends. This CDR3 has 15 amino acids. Germline V lookup: CDR1 MNHEY, CDR2 SVGAGI. CDR3 loop: CASSPPLGGRNIQYF. CDR3 DNA sequence: TGTGCCAGCAGTCCTCCCCTGGGGGGCAGGAACATTCAGTACTTC.

The chain has TRBV27 and TRBJ2-5; D is uncertain. The CDR3 is made up of 13 amino acids. Germline CDR1 is MNHEY and CDR2 is SMNVEV (reference sequence). Trimming removed 0 bases from V and 7 bases from J, with 9 bases in between. CDR3 sequence (DNA): TGTGCCAGCAGTTTATCCACCCTGGGGACCCAGTACTTC. Translation: CASSLSTLGTQYF.

The V gene is TRBV19, the J gene TRBJ1-3; D perhaps matches TRBD1 (5 bases). This CDR3 region has 16 residues. Germline lookup yields CDR1 LNHDA and CDR2 SQIVND (reference sequence). Between the trimmed V and J ends, which lost 8 bases and 0 bases, there was a span of 17 bases. The CDR3 DNA reads as TGTGCCAGTCGCTGGGGCAGGTCCGACTCTGGAAACACCATATATTTT. Translated, it gives CASRWGRSDSGNTIYF.

This clone was counted between two and nine times. The genes are TRBV13 and TRBJ2-5, with TRBD2 matching over 10 bases. Germline V CDR1 and CDR2: PRHDT, FYEKMQ (reference sequence). V was pared by 6 bases and J by 5 bases, with 9 bases of the junction left unmatched. This CDR3 is 15 amino acids long. This CDR3 is CASSTSGGAVETQYF. The CDR3 DNA sequence: TGTGCCAGCAGTACCAGCGGGGGGGCCGTTGAGACCCAGTACTTC.

This chain joins TRBV5-1 and TRBJ1-1; the D gene is possibly TRBD1 (6 bases). The germline CDR1 and CDR2 sequences are SGHRS and YFSETQ. The CDR3 spans 15 residues. V was trimmed by 0 bases and J by 2 bases, leaving 11 bases between them. In DNA, the CDR3 is TGCGCCAGCAGCTTGGTCTGGGGGCCCAACACTGAAGCTTTCTTT. Translated: CASSLVWGPNTEAFF.

The chain employs TRBV28 and TRBJ2-7, with 9 bases fitting TRBD2. The CDR3 has 16 amino acids. Per the germline V gene, CDR1 is MDHEN and CDR2 is SYDVKM. V lost 3 bases, J lost 0 bases, and 6 bases stayed unmatched. The DNA of the CDR3 is TGTGCCAGCAGTTTCCCGACTAGCGGCGACTCCTACGAGCAGTACTTC. Its translation is CASSFPTSGDSYEQYF.

The rearrangement joins TRBV13 to TRBJ2-3; a possible D gene is TRBD2 (6 bases). V lost 3 bases to trimming and J lost 3 bases, with 13 bases between them. Germline assignment: CDR1 PRHDT and CDR2 FYEKMQ (reference sequence). This CDR3 region has 15 residues. Here the CDR3 DNA reads TGTGCCAGCAGCTTGTATCTGGGGGGAACAGATACGCAGTATTTT. Amino acid sequence: CASSLYLGGTDTQYF.

This chain joins TRBV28 and TRBJ2-1, with TRBD2 identical over 10 bases. The trim removed 5 bases at V and 6 bases at J, leaving 4 bases unmatched. This CDR3 has 14 residues. The germline V gene encodes CDR1 MDHEN and CDR2 SYDVKM. The CDR3 DNA reads TGTGCCAGCAGTGGGATAGCGGGAGGCAATGAGCAGTTCTTC. Residues: CASSGIAGGNEQFF.

This chain links TRBV4-1 with TRBJ2-1; D is perhaps TRBD2 (6 bases). Trimming shortened V by 1 base and J by 2 bases, and 9 bases separated the two germline ends. CDR1 and CDR2 from the germline V gene are MGHRA and YSYEKL. The CDR3 totals 15 residues. The CDR3 sequence is CASSQALATYNEQFF. As DNA, the CDR3 is TGCGCCAGCAGCCAAGCACTAGCCACCTACAATGAGCAGTTCTTC.

This chain uses TRBV18 with TRBJ2-3; no definite D call. The germline V and J ends were trimmed by 2 bases and 3 bases, with 15 bases remaining between them. The CDR3 sequence is 16 residues long. Germline values: CDR1 KGHSH, CDR2 LQKENI. Written as DNA, the CDR3 is TGTGCCAGCTCACCATATTTCGCGGAAGGGACAGATACGCAGTATTTT. It translates to CASSPYFAEGTDTQYF.

This chain links TRBV6-5 with TRBJ2-1, with D perhaps matching TRBD1 (6 bases). Germline V CDR1 and CDR2: MNHEY, SVGAGI. V lost 6 bases and J 0 bases, leaving 12 bases between the germline ends. The length of the CDR3 is 15 residues. This CDR3 reads CASSLGQSSYNEQFF. CDR3 nucleotides: TGTGCCAGCAGCCTCGGACAGAGCTCCTACAATGAGCAGTTCTTC.

V and J are TRBV29-1 and TRBJ2-7, with 10 bases that match TRBD1. The CDR3 is 15 amino acids. V was pared by 3 bases and J by 3 bases, with 8 bases of the junction left unmatched. Germline V gene sequence: CDR1 SQVTM, CDR2 ANQGSEA. The CDR3 sequence: CSVESGRDRGYEQYF. The CDR3 DNA sequence: TGCAGCGTTGAGTCGGGGAGGGACAGGGGCTACGAGCAGTACTTC.

This clone has just a few counts. The chain joins TRBV6-5 to TRBJ2-3, with 11 bases fitting TRBD2. V shed 4 bases, J shed 4 bases, and the junction held 7 bases outside the gene matches. The V gene's germline CDR1 is MNHEY and CDR2 SVGAGI. This CDR3 region has 16 residues. Here the CDR3 reads CASSSLAGVGADTQYF. CDR3 DNA sequence: TGTGCCAGCAGTTCACTAGCGGGAGTGGGTGCAGATACGCAGTATTTT.

The V call is TRBV5-1, the J call TRBJ2-5; TRBD1 matches 9 bases. Germline V gene data show CDR1 as SGHRS and CDR2 as YFSETQ. CDR3 length: 14 residues. Trimming removed 4 bases from V and 1 base from J; junction bases left unmatched: 2. The CDR3 nucleotides read TGCGCCAGCAGCGGGGGACAGGGCCAAGAGACCCAGTACTTC. Protein product: CASSGGQGQETQYF.

The V and J genes are TRBV27 and TRBJ2-1; D is uncertain. This CDR3 spans 14 amino acids. The germline gives CDR1 MNHEY, CDR2 SMNVEV (reference sequence). V lost 2 bases, J lost 3 bases, and 8 bases lay in between. CDR3 coding DNA: TGTGCCAGCAGTTTACCGGGCCACTACAATGAGCAGTTCTTC. This translates into CASSLPGHYNEQFF.

This chain joins TRBV5-1 and TRBJ1-4; D gene unclear. This CDR3 is 15 amino acids long. Germline V gene sequence: CDR1 SGHRS, CDR2 YFSETQ. V shed 5 bases and J shed 0 bases, with 11 bases lying between them. The chain's CDR3 is CASRLQGATNEKLFF. DNA of the CDR3: TGCGCCAGCAGATTGCAAGGAGCAACTAATGAAAAACTGTTTTTT.

The chain joins TRBV6-5 to TRBJ2-7; no clear D. Germline CDR1 reads MNHEY; CDR2 reads SVGAGI. The ends were cut back, 7 bases at V and 0 bases at J, with 13 bases in the middle. This CDR3 contains 14 residues. For the CDR3, the DNA is TGTGCCAGCACCCCGGTCGCCGACTCCTACGAGCAGTACTTC. The encoded protein is CASTPVADSYEQYF.

This chain links TRBV4-1 with TRBJ1-2, with D perhaps matching TRBD1 (6 bases). Germline assignment: CDR1 MGHRA and CDR2 YSYEKL. The length of the CDR3 is 13 residues. Trimming took 4 bases from V and 6 from J, leaving 12 bases between them. CDR3 coding DNA: TGCGCCAGCAGCCCACCGTGGACAGATGGCTACACCTTC. It is translated as CASSPPWTDGYTF.

The rearrangement uses TRBV19 and TRBJ1-3; 9 positions agree with TRBD1. V trimming: 2 bases; J trimming: 1 base; junction bases outside the gene matches: 12. CDR1 is LNHDA and CDR2 is SQIVND in the germline V gene (reference sequence). The length of the CDR3 is 19 residues. CDR3 nucleotides: TGTGCCAGTAGTATACCCGGGACAGGGCTTTGGCTATCTGGAAACACCATATATTTT. Its protein product is CASSIPGTGLWLSGNTIYF. Filled out from reference TRBV19 and TRBJ1-3, the complete variable domain reads DGGITQSPKYLFRKEGQNVTLSCEQNLNHDAMYWYRQDPGQGLRLIYYSQIVNDFQKGDIAEGYSVSREKKESFPLTVTSAQKNPTAFYLCASSIPGTGLWLSGNTIYFGEGSWLTVV.

This clone was found a few times. The V and J genes are TRBV2 and TRBJ2-1; 10 nucleotides align to TRBD1. The CDR3 contains 17 residues. Per the germline V gene, CDR1 is SNHLY and CDR2 is FYNNEI. V was clipped by 6 bases and J by 0 bases; unmatched bases: 8. Here the CDR3 DNA reads TGTGCCAGCAGGGACAGGGGGGCACTGGGCTCCTACAATGAGCAGTTCTTC. This codes for CASRDRGALGSYNEQFF.

The rearrangement joins TRBV5-1 to TRBJ2-7; possible D gene TRBD1, 5 bases. The CDR3 runs to 17 residues. The germline V gene has CDR1 SGHRS and CDR2 YFSETQ. Trimming pared 0 bases from V and 4 bases from J, leaving 20 bases between. This CDR3 reads CASSLDRNLEQVYEQYF. The DNA for the CDR3 is TGCGCCAGCAGCTTGGACCGCAATCTGGAACAGGTATACGAGCAGTACTTC.

The table lists this clone with a count of one. The chain uses TRBV14 and TRBJ2-1, with unresolved D. Trimming stripped 0 bases from V and 0 bases from J, with 9 bases between. Germline loops: CDR1 SGHDN, CDR2 FVKESK. The CDR3 is made up of 16 amino acids. CDR3 DNA sequence: TGTGCCAGCAGCCAAGATTTTACCCGCTCCTACAATGAGCAGTTCTTC. Translating gives CASSQDFTRSYNEQFF.

The chain links TRBV4-1 to TRBJ2-3; 7 bases are a match to TRBD2. After removal of 2 bases from V and 6 bases from J, the junction contained 5 bases not matched to a gene. Germline V gene lookup returns CDR1 MGHRA and CDR2 YSYEKL. The CDR3 extends over 14 amino acids. Here the CDR3 DNA reads TGCGCCAGCAGCCAAAGGGACTACTCGGATACGCAGTATTTT. Amino acid sequence: CASSQRDYSDTQYF.

The V call is TRBV7-3, the J call TRBJ2-3; 11 bases line up with TRBD2. The germline V gene has CDR1 SGHTA and CDR2 FQGTGA. CDR3 length: 15 amino acids. Trimming cost V 4 bases and J 5 bases; bases outside gene matches: 5. The CDR3 DNA reads TGTGCCAGCAGCTCCTTAGCGGGGGGGCTAGATACGCAGTATTTT. This gives the protein CASSSLAGGLDTQYF.

This clone turned up a few times. The CDR3 protein is CASSLGQNYGYTF. DNA for the CDR3: TGTGCCAGCAGCTTGGGGCAGAACTATGGCTACACCTTC. The chain couples TRBV5-6 to TRBJ1-2; no clear D. The ends were cut back, 0 bases at V and 2 bases at J, with 5 bases in the middle. This CDR3 has 13 amino acids. The germline V gene has CDR1 SGHDT and CDR2 YYEEEE.

This clone was detected only once. DNA of the CDR3: TGCGCCAGCAGCTTGGCCCGGTGGTGGGGGGCCTACAATGAGCAGTTCTTC. This translates into CASSLARWWGAYNEQFF. V gene TRBV5-1 combines with J gene TRBJ2-1; a possible D gene is TRBD2 (6 bases). The CDR3 has 17 amino acids. CDR1 is SGHRS, CDR2 YFSETQ, per germline. V lost 0 bases, J lost 2 bases, and 15 bases lay in between.

This clone was detected only once. J is TRBJ2-3 and V is TRBV2, with 13 bases identical to TRBD2. The V segment lost 4 bases and the J segment 10 bases; nucleotides outside the gene matches: 5. Per the germline V gene, CDR1 is SNHLY and CDR2 is FYNNEI. The CDR3 is made up of 14 amino acids. The DNA for the CDR3 is TGTGCCAGCAGTGGGACTAGCGGGGGCCCGGCGCAGTATTTT. This codes for CASSGTSGGPAQYF.

This chain joins TRBV14 and TRBJ2-1, with D unresolved. Trimming stripped 4 bases from V and 1 base from J, with 8 bases between. CDR3 size: 14 residues. Germline-derived CDR1 and CDR2 are SGHDN and FVKESK. The CDR3 DNA sequence: TGTGCCAGCAGCCTGGTTGGGTCCTACAATGAGCAGTTCTTC. Translating it yields CASSLVGSYNEQFF.

V and J are TRBV4-1 and TRBJ2-5, with D hard to call. Trimming took off 0 bases at V and 6 bases at J, with 11 bases between the two ends. From germline, CDR1 is MGHRA and CDR2 YSYEKL. The CDR3 sequence is 14 residues long. CDR3 in DNA: TGCGCCAGCAGCCAAGACCCCGGACCTAAGACCCAGTACTTC. This translates into CASSQDPGPKTQYF.

This chain joins TRBV6-5 and TRBJ2-1; the D call may be TRBD1 or TRBD2 (6 bases each). The CDR3 spans 13 residues. Germline loops: CDR1 MNHEY, CDR2 SVGAGI. V lost 10 bases and J 4 bases, leaving 14 bases between the germline ends. CDR3: CATTWGAYNEQFF. The CDR3 DNA is TGTGCCACCACCTGGGGGGCGTACAATGAGCAGTTCTTC.